Listed here are 30 T cell receptor beta chains from one sample, sequenced in a study of breast tumors, draining lymph nodes, adjacent tissues. One entry per CDR3 protein, called by TCRdb with MiXCR from the multiplex PCR reads. The table shows some 130,000 distinct CDR3 sequences, with about a fifth occurring only once. The lymph nodes were axillary draining lymph nodes from breast cancer patients. Material for sequencing was axillary lymph node tissue. These receptors were collected from a female donor with breast cancer. Some clones in this sample may be carry-over from other donors' samples.

This clonotype was counted many times. V gene TRBV9 combines with J gene TRBJ2-2; D remains ambiguous. V lost 0 bases and J 2 bases, leaving 5 bases between the germline ends. In germline, CDR1 is SGDLS, CDR2 YYNGEE. The CDR3 is 14 residues long. In DNA form, the CDR3 reads TGTGCCAGCAGCGTAGTGGTAAACACCGGGGAGCTGTTTTTT. Translation: CASSVVVNTGELFF.

This clonotype has a count of ten or more. The genes are TRBV28 and TRBJ2-5; possibly TRBD2 for D (6 bases). CDR1 is MDHEN, CDR2 SYDVKM, per germline. V dropped 2 bases and J dropped 5 bases, with 12 bases sitting between them. CDR3 length: 14 residues. The CDR3 sequence is CASSLRREWETQYF. The CDR3 DNA reads TGTGCCAGCAGTTTAAGGCGGGAATGGGAGACCCAGTACTTC.

This clonotype came up many times. The rearrangement links TRBV9 to TRBJ2-5, with D unclear. The CDR3 loop spans 16 amino acids. V lost 4 bases and J 2 bases, leaving 18 bases between the germline ends. Germline CDR1 SGDLS, CDR2 YYNGEE. For the CDR3, the DNA is TGTGCCAGCAGCACCCCAACGGACGGTTTACAAGAGACCCAGTACTTC. Translating gives CASSTPTDGLQETQYF.

The V and J genes are TRBV28 and TRBJ2-5; 12 nucleotides line up with TRBD2. J gave up 14 bases and V 7 bases, and 14 bases lay outside the gene matches. From germline, CDR1 is MDHEN and CDR2 SYDVKM. The CDR3 sequence is 14 residues long. The CDR3 sequence is CASTARGLAGGIYF. The DNA of the CDR3 is TGTGCCAGCACCGCTAGGGGACTAGCGGGCGGTATCTACTTC.

The table lists this clonotype with many counts. The gene calls are TRBV30 and TRBJ2-2, with D unresolved. Germline V gene data show CDR1 as GTSNPN and CDR2 as SVGIG (reference sequence). V lost 1 base and J 3 bases, leaving 0 bases between the germline ends. The CDR3 is 11 residues long. CDR3 in amino acids: CAWSDTGELFF. CDR3 coding DNA: TGTGCCTGGAGTGACACCGGGGAGCTGTTTTTT.

This clonotype was observed a few times. The rearrangement uses TRBV27 and TRBJ2-3; D not resolved. The ends were cut back, 2 bases at V and 2 bases at J, with 20 bases in the middle. The germline V gene encodes CDR1 MNHEY and CDR2 SMNVEV (reference sequence). This CDR3 spans 18 amino acids. DNA of the CDR3: TGTGCCAGCAGTTTAGGTCCAGAACCCATCACCAACACAGATACGCAGTATTTT. Translating it yields CASSLGPEPITNTDTQYF.

At least ten counts were recorded for this clonotype. The chain has TRBV19 and TRBJ1-6; D remains unclear. Trimming pared 8 bases from V and 7 bases from J, leaving 9 bases between. Germline V gene lookup returns CDR1 LNHDA and CDR2 SQIVND (reference sequence). This CDR3 is 12 amino acids long. The CDR3 coding sequence is TGTGCCAGTGCCCCACGGAATTCACCCCTCCACTTT. Amino acid sequence: CASAPRNSPLHF. The complete variable domain, with remaining parts taken from reference TRBV19 and TRBJ1-6, reads DGGITQSPKYLFRKEGQNVTLSCEQNLNHDAMYWYRQDPGQGLRLIYYSQIVNDFQKGDIAEGYSVSREKKESFPLTVTSAQKNPTAFYLCASAPRNSPLHFGNGTRLTVT.

This clonotype has ten or more counts. V is TRBV19 and J is TRBJ2-7; the D is unclear. Germline CDR1 LNHDA, CDR2 SQIVND (reference sequence). Trimming took off 1 base at V and 6 bases at J, with 7 bases between the two ends. The CDR3 extends over 12 amino acids. CDR3 region: CASSIGVSEQYF. CDR3 nucleotide sequence: TGTGCCAGTAGTATAGGAGTGAGCGAGCAGTACTTC.

This clonotype was observed at least ten times. The chain combines TRBV30 with TRBJ2-1; D uncertain. Germline CDR1 is GTSNPN and CDR2 is SVGIG (reference sequence). CDR3 length: 12 residues. Trimming pared 1 base from V and 6 bases from J, leaving 7 bases between. Here the CDR3 DNA reads TGTGCCTGGAGTGGCCGATCCAATGAGCAGTTCTTC. It encodes CAWSGRSNEQFF.

Comment on this clonotype: A much larger clone lies a single base off, so this may be a read error. This rearrangement joins TRBV24-1 to TRBJ2-5, with unresolved D. The germline CDR1 and CDR2 sequences are KGHDR and SFDVKD. V lost 4 bases, J lost 5 bases, and 16 bases lay in between. The CDR3 has 15 residues. The CDR3 sequence is CATSDRTAGRETQYF. As DNA, the CDR3 is TGTGCCACCAGTGACCGGACCGCCGGAAGGGAGACCCAGTACTTC.

As for this clonotype: A much larger clone sits a single nucleotide away, making a read error possible. J is TRBJ2-5 and V is TRBV6-5, with TRBD1 matching over 8 bases. The CDR3 is 15 residues long. Germline V gives CDR1 MNHEY, CDR2 SVGAGI. CDR3 nucleotide sequence: TGTGCCAGCGGTTACGACAGGGGCTCTCAAGAGACCCAGTACTTC. Amino acids: CASGYDRGSQETQYF.

This clonotype was recorded a few times. This chain uses TRBV19 with TRBJ2-1; 7 bases agree with TRBD2. The CDR3 totals 12 residues. With 7 bases clipped from V and 9 bases from J, the junction kept 6 bases outside the gene matches. Germline-derived CDR1 and CDR2 are LNHDA and SQIVND (reference sequence). The CDR3 coding sequence is TGTGCCAGTAAGGGAGGGAACCGTGAGCAGTTCTTC. Amino acid sequence: CASKGGNREQFF.

Worth noting for this clonotype: This may come from a read error, since a much larger clone is one base off. The rearrangement uses TRBV6-5 and TRBJ2-3, with D perhaps given as TRBD1 or TRBD2 (5 bases each). Germline values: CDR1 MNHEY, CDR2 SVGAGI. The CDR3 has 13 amino acids. V was clipped by 7 bases and J by 1 base, with 9 bases between them. The CDR3 region has the DNA TGTGCCAGCAACCGGGGCCGCACAGATACGCAGTATTTT. This sequence encodes CASNRGRTDTQYF.

This clonotype was detected a few times. V and J are TRBV27 and TRBJ2-7, with TRBD2 as a possible D gene (6 bases). The V end lost 6 bases, the J end lost 0 bases, and 9 bases lay between the germline ends. Germline V gene sequence: CDR1 MNHEY, CDR2 SMNVEV (reference sequence). The CDR3 covers 13 residues. Written as DNA, the CDR3 is TGTGCCAGCAGGAGCGGGCACTCCTACGAGCAGTACTTC. Protein product: CASRSGHSYEQYF.

This clonotype has a count of ten or more. The CDR3 DNA reads TGTGCCACCAGCAGAGATTCCAGGGGAACTTACGAGCAGTACTTC. It translates to CATSRDSRGTYEQYF. J is TRBJ2-7 and V is TRBV15, with D tentatively TRBD1 (6 bases). The CDR3 sequence is 15 residues long. Germline V gene sequence: CDR1 LNHNV, CDR2 YYDKDF (reference sequence). V was shortened by 0 bases and J by 4 bases, with 13 bases between the two germline ends.

This clonotype was seen at least ten times. The chain combines TRBV12-3 or TRBV12-4 with TRBJ2-7, with 9 bases lining up with TRBD1. The CDR3 sequence is 14 residues long. The J segment lost 6 bases and the V segment lost 5 bases, leaving 8 bases of the junction unmatched. The CDR3 loop is CASSPDRGRREQYF. CDR3 nucleotides: TGTGCCAGCAGTCCGGACAGGGGACGGCGCGAGCAGTACTTC.

The gene calls are TRBV28 and TRBJ1-2, with TRBD1 matching 11 bases. CDR3 length: 14 residues. With 6 bases clipped from V and 4 bases from J, the junction kept 4 bases outside the gene matches. Germline V gives CDR1 MDHEN, CDR2 SYDVKM. The CDR3, as DNA: TGTGCCAGCAGGTGGACAGGGGGCATCTATGGCTACACCTTC. It codes for CASRWTGGIYGYTF.

Concerning this clonotype itself: This may come from a read error, since a much larger clone is one base off. The chain employs TRBV27 and TRBJ2-7, with 8 positions matching TRBD1. The CDR3 spans 14 residues. Germline CDR1 and CDR2: MNHEY and SMNVEV (reference sequence). The CDR3: CARRPDRVLREQYF. In DNA form, the CDR3 reads TGTGCCCGCAGGCCGGACAGGGTCCTGCGCGAGCAGTACTTC.

This clonotype was observed at least ten times. The chain couples TRBV12-3 or TRBV12-4 to TRBJ1-2; a weak D match, TRBD1 (6 bases). This CDR3 region has 13 residues. V lost 8 bases and J lost 8, with 18 bases in between. The CDR3 DNA follows: TGTGCCAGCGAGGAACAGGGATTAGAGGGCTACACCTTC. Protein: CASEEQGLEGYTF.

In this sample, this clonotype turned up a few times. CDR3 bases: TGTGCCAGCAGCCAAGAGTTACAGGGCTTTCGGAACATTCAGTACTTC. It translates to CASSQELQGFRNIQYF. V usage is TRBV3-1 and J usage is TRBJ2-4; maybe TRBD1 (6 bases). V was trimmed by 0 bases and J by 7 bases, leaving 16 bases between them. Per the germline V gene, CDR1 is LGHDT and CDR2 is YNNKEL (reference sequence). The CDR3 has 16 amino acids.

This clonotype was seen ten or more times. The CDR3 here is CAWSAQYGYTF. The CDR3, as DNA: TGTGCCTGGAGTGCACAATATGGCTACACCTTC. V and J are TRBV30 and TRBJ1-2; D not certain. The length of the CDR3 is 11 residues. Germline CDR1 and CDR2: GTSNPN and SVGIG (reference sequence). Trimming shortened V by 1 base and J by 5 bases, and 5 bases separated the two germline ends.

This clonotype was observed at least ten times. The V call is TRBV11-2, the J call TRBJ2-2, with a tentative D call TRBD2 (5 bases). Germline CDR1 SGHAT, CDR2 FQNNGV. The CDR3 runs to 15 residues. V gave up 1 base and J gave up 4 bases, with 10 bases separating them. For the CDR3, the DNA is TGTGCCAGCAGCTTAGGCGGGTTTGTCACCGGGGAGCTGTTTTTT. Translation: CASSLGGFVTGELFF. Based on the CDR3 plus reference TRBV11-2 and TRBJ2-2, the full variable domain is EAGVAQSPRYKIIEKRQSVAFWCNPISGHATLYWYQQILGQGPKLLIQFQNNGVVDDSQLPKDRFSAERLKGVDSTLKIQPAKLEDSAVYLCASSLGGFVTGELFFGEGSRLTVL.

The chain is built from TRBV20-1 and TRBJ2-7; 9 bases line up with TRBD2. The length of the CDR3 is 19 residues. Trimming took 1 base from V and 2 from J; bases not matched to a gene: 18. In germline, CDR1 is DFQATT, CDR2 SNEGSKA (reference sequence). The CDR3 DNA is TGCAGTGCTAGAGGTTTCACTAGCGGGCCCCGTAGGGAACCCTACGAGCAGTACTTC. Protein sequence: CSARGFTSGPRREPYEQYF.

The chain links TRBV18 to TRBJ2-1; 15 positions agree with TRBD2. The CDR3 contains 16 residues. The trim removed 1 base at V and 6 bases at J, leaving 1 base unmatched. Germline-derived CDR1 and CDR2 are KGHSH and LQKENI. The CDR3 is CASSPLGLAGGNEQFF. The CDR3 region has the DNA TGTGCCAGCTCACCACTGGGACTAGCGGGAGGCAATGAGCAGTTCTTC.

This clonotype has ten or more counts. The V gene is TRBV28, the J gene TRBJ2-5, with 9 bases identical to TRBD1. The CDR3 is made up of 15 amino acids. J lost 3 bases, V lost 5 bases, and 7 bases had no gene match. In germline, CDR1 is MDHEN, CDR2 SYDVKM. The CDR3 DNA sequence: TGTGCCAGCAGTACCTCGGGACAGGGAAAAGAGACCCAGTACTTC. Its protein product is CASSTSGQGKETQYF.

This clonotype was recorded at least ten times. V gene TRBV4-2 combines with J gene TRBJ1-4, with 8 bases lining up with TRBD1. Per germline, CDR1 LGHNA and CDR2 YNFKEQ. This CDR3 has 16 amino acids. The V segment lost 1 base and the J segment 4 bases; nucleotides outside the gene matches: 5. The CDR3 sequence: CASSQARTGINEKLFF. DNA of the CDR3: TGTGCCAGCAGCCAAGCCCGGACAGGGATTAATGAAAAACTGTTTTTT.

This clonotype was found many times. The chain carries TRBV2 and TRBJ2-7; 8 bases line up with TRBD2. V was pared by 11 bases and J by 5 bases, with 11 bases of the junction left unmatched. Germline lookup yields CDR1 SNHLY and CDR2 FYNNEI. The CDR3 totals 13 residues. The DNA of the CDR3 is TGTGCCGGATTCGGGGGGGGGCGCAACGAGCAGTACTTC. Translation gives CAGFGGGRNEQYF.

DNA of the CDR3: TGTGCCACCAGCAGAGACTTTGCAGGGGTGAAGGTGACCCAGTACTTC. Its protein product is CATSRDFAGVKVTQYF. The chain couples TRBV15 to TRBJ2-5; D possibly corresponds to TRBD1 (6 bases). V was shortened by 0 bases and J by 7 bases, with 18 bases between the two germline ends. The CDR3 covers 16 residues. The germline V gene has CDR1 LNHNV and CDR2 YYDKDF (reference sequence).

This clonotype was counted at least ten times. The chain is built from TRBV5-1 and TRBJ2-7; perhaps TRBD1 as D (6 bases). CDR3 length: 14 residues. The germline gives CDR1 SGHRS, CDR2 YFSETQ. With 0 bases removed from V and 6 bases from J, the gap between germline ends came to 13 bases. In nucleotides, the CDR3 is TGCGCCAGCAGCTTGGGTTTCAGGGGCGGCGAGCAGTACTTC. It yields the protein CASSLGFRGGEQYF.

This clonotype came up a few times. Possible read error: a much larger clone is one base away. The rearrangement links TRBV10-2 to TRBJ1-6; TRBD1 is a possible D gene (6 bases). CDR3 length equals 13 residues. CDR1 and CDR2 from the germline V gene are WSHSY and SAAADI. The CDR3 is CTSSGGGNSPLHF. The CDR3 nucleotides are TGCACCAGCAGTGGGGGGGGCAATTCACCCCTCCACTTT.